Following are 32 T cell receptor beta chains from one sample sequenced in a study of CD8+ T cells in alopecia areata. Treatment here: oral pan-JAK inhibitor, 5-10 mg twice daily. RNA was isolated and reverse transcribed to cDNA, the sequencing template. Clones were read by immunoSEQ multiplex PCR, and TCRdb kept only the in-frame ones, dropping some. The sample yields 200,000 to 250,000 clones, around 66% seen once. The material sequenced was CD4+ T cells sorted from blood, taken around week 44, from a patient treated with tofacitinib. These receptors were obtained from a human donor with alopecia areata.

In DNA form, the CDR3 reads TGTGCCAGCAGGGATCACAGGGACCAAGGAGAGACCCAGTACTTC. Translation: CASRDHRDQGETQYF. This chain uses TRBV2 with TRBJ2-5; tentatively, D is TRBD1 (6 bases). V dropped 6 bases and J dropped 4 bases, with 18 bases sitting between them. Germline assignment: CDR1 SNHLY and CDR2 FYNNEI. This CDR3 has 15 residues.

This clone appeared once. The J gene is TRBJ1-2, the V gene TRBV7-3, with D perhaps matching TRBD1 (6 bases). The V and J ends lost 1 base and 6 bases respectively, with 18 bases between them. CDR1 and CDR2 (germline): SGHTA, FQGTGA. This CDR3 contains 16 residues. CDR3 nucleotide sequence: TGTGCCAGCAGCTTAAATGCGAGGGGGTCCGGGAATGGCTACACCTTC. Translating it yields CASSLNARGSGNGYTF.

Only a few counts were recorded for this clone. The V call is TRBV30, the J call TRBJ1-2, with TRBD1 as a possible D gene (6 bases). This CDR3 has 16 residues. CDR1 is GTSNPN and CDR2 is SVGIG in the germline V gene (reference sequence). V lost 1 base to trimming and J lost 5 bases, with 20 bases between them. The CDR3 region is CAWSAQQGLVSYGYTF. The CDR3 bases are TGTGCCTGGAGTGCTCAACAGGGACTGGTTTCATATGGCTACACCTTC.

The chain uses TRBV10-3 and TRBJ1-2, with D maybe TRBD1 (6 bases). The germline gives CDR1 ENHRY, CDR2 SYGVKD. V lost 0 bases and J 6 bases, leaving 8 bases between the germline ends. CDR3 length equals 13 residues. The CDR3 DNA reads TGTGCCATCAGTGAGTCTTGGACAGATGGCTACACCTTC. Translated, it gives CAISESWTDGYTF.

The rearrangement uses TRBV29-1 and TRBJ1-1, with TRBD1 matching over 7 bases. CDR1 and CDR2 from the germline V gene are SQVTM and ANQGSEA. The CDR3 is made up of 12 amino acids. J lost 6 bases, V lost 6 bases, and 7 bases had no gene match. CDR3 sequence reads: CSVTGTVAEAFF. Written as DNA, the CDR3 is TGCAGCGTCACCGGGACAGTGGCTGAAGCTTTCTTT. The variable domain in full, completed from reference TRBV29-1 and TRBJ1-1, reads SAVISQKPSRDICQRGTSLTIQCQVDSQVTMMFWYRQQPGQSLTLIATANQGSEATYESGFVIDKFPISRPNLTFSTLTVSNMSPEDSSIYLCSVTGTVAEAFFGQGTRLTVV.

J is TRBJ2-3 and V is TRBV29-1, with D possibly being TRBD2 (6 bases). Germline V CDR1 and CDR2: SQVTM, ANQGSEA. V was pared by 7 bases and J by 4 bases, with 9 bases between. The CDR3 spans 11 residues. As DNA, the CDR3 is TGCAGCGCCGGGGACTCAGATACGCAGTATTTT. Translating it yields CSAGDSDTQYF.

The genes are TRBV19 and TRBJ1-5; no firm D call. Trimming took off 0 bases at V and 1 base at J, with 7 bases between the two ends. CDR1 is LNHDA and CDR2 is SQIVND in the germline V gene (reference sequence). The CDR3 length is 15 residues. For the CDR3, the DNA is TGTGCCAGTAGTATAGATCTGTACAGCAATCAGCCCCAGCATTTT. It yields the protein CASSIDLYSNQPQHF.

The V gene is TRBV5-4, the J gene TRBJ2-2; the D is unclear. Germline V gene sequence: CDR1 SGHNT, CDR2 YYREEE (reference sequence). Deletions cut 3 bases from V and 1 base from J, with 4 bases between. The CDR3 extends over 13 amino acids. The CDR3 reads CASSSRNTGELFF. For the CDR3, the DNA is TGTGCCAGCAGCTCGAGGAACACCGGGGAGCTGTTTTTT.

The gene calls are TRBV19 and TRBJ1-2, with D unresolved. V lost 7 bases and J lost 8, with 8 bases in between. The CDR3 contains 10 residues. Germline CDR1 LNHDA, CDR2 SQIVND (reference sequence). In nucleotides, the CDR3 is TGTGCCAGTAAAGGGCGCGGCTACACCTTC. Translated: CASKGRGYTF.

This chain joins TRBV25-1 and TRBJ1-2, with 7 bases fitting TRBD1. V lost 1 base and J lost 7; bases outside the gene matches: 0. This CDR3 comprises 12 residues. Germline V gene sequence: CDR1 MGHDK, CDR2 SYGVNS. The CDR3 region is CASSESGGGYTF. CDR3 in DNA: TGTGCCAGCAGTGAATCAGGGGGTGGCTACACCTTC.

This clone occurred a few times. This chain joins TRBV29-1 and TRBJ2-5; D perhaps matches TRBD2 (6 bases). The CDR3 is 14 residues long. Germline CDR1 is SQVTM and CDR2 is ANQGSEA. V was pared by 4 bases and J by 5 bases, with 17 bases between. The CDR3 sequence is CSVASAGLGETQYF. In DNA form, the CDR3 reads TGCAGCGTTGCATCCGCGGGGCTTGGGGAGACCCAGTACTTC.

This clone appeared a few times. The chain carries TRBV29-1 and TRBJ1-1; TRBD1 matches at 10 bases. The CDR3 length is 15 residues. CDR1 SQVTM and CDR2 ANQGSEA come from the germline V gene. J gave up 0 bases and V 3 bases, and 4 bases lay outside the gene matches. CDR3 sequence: CSVETGGGVNTEAFF. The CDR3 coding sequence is TGCAGCGTTGAGACAGGGGGCGGCGTGAACACTGAAGCTTTCTTT.

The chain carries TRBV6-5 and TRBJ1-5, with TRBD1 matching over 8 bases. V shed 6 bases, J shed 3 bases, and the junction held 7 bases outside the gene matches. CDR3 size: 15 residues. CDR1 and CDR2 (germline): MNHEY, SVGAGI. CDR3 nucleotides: TGTGCCAGCAGGGACACAGGGGGTCCCAATCAGCCCCAGCATTTT. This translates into CASRDTGGPNQPQHF.

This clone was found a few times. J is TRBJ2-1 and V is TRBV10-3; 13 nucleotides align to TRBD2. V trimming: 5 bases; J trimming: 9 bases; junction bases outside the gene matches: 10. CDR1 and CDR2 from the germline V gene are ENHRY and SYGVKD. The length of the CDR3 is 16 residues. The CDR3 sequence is CAISKTSGGTYGEQFF. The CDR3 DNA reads TGTGCCATCAGTAAGACTAGCGGGGGGACGTACGGTGAGCAGTTCTTC.

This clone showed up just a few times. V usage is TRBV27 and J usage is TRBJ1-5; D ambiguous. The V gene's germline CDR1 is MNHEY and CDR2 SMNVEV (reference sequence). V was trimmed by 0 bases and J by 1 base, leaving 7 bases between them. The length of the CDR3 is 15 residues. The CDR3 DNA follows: TGTGCCAGCAGTTTATCGCTGGGGAGCAATCAGCCCCAGCATTTT. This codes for CASSLSLGSNQPQHF.

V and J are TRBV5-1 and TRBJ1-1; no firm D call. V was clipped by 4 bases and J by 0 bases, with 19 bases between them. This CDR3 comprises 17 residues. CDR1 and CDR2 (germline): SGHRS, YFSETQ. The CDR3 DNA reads TGCGCCAGCAGCACGGGCTTGAGTGACTGGTTGAACACTGAAGCTTTCTTT. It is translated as CASSTGLSDWLNTEAFF. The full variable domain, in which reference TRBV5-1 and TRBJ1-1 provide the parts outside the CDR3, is KAGVTQTPRYLIKTRGQQVTLSCSPISGHRSVSWYQQTPGQGLQFLFEYFSETQRNKGNFPGRFSGRQFSNSRSEMNVSTLELGDSALYLCASSTGLSDWLNTEAFFGQGTRLTVV.

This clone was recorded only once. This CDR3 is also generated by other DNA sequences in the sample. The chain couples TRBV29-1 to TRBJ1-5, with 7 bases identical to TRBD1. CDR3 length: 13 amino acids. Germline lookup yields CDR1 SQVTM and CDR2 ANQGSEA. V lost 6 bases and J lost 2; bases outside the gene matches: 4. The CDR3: CSVRDSGNQPQHF. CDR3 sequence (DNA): TGCAGCGTCCGGGACAGCGGCAATCAGCCCCAGCATTTT.

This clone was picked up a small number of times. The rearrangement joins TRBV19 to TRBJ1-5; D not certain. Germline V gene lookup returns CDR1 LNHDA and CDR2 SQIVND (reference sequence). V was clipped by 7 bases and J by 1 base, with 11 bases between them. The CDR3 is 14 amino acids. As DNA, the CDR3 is TGTGCCAGTACCCTGGTGGGCAGCAATCAGCCCCAGCATTTT. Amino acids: CASTLVGSNQPQHF.

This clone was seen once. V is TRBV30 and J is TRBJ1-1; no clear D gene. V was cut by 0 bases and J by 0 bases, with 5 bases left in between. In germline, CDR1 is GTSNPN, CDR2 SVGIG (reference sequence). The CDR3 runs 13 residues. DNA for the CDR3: TGTGCCTGGAGTGTAGACATGAACACTGAAGCTTTCTTT. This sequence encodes CAWSVDMNTEAFF.

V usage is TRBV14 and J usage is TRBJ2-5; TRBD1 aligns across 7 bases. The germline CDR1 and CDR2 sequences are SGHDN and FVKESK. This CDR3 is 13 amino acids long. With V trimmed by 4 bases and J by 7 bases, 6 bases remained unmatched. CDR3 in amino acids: CASSRGTVGTQYF. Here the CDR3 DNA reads TGTGCCAGCAGCCGAGGGACAGTTGGGACCCAGTACTTC.

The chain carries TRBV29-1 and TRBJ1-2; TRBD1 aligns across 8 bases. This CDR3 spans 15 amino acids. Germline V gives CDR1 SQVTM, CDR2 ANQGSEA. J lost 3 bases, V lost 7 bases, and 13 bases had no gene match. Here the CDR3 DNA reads TGCAGCGCTTCCGGGACAGGCCTTAGGGACTATGGCTACACCTTC. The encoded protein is CSASGTGLRDYGYTF. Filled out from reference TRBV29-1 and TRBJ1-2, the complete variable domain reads SAVISQKPSRDICQRGTSLTIQCQVDSQVTMMFWYRQQPGQSLTLIATANQGSEATYESGFVIDKFPISRPNLTFSTLTVSNMSPEDSSIYLCSASGTGLRDYGYTFGSGTRLTVV.

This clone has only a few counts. The CDR3 DNA reads as TGCAGCGTGGCCGGGACAGGGGCTATTGCCAAAAACATTCAGTACTTC. This codes for CSVAGTGAIAKNIQYF. The chain uses TRBV29-1 and TRBJ2-4; TRBD1 matches at 10 bases. CDR1 and CDR2 (germline): SQVTM, ANQGSEA. This CDR3 is built from 16 residues. The J segment lost 1 base and the V segment lost 6 bases, leaving 9 bases of the junction unmatched.

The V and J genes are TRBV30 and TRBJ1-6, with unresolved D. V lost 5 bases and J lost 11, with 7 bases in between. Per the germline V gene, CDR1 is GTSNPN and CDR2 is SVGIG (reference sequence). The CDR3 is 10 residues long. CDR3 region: CAWGPTPLHF. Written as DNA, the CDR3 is TGTGCCTGGGGACCCACACCCCTCCACTTT.

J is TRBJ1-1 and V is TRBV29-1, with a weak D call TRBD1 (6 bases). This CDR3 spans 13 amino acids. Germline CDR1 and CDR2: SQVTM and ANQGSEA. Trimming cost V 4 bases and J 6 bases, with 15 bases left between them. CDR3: CSVGGGGNPEAFF. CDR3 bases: TGCAGCGTTGGTGGGGGGGGCAACCCTGAAGCTTTCTTT.

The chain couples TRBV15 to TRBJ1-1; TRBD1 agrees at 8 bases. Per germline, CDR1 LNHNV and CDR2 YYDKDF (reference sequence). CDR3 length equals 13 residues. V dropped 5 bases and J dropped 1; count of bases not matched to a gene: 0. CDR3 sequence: CATSGTGNTEAFF. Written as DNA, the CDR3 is TGTGCCACCAGCGGGACAGGGAACACTGAAGCTTTCTTT.

The CDR3 reads CASSVGFYGYTF. CDR3 nucleotides: TGTGCCAGCAGTGTTGGTTTCTATGGCTACACCTTC. This chain connects TRBV25-1 to TRBJ1-2; D gene ambiguous. V shed 4 bases and J shed 4 bases, with 7 bases lying between them. This CDR3 comprises 12 residues. CDR1 is MGHDK, CDR2 SYGVNS, per germline.

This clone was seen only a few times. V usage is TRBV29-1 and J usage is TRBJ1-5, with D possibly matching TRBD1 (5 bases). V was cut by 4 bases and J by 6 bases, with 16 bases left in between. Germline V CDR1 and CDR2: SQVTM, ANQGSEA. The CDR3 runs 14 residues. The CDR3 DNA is TGCAGCGTTGGGGACGGGGGGTTCAGTCAGCCCCAGCATTTT. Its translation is CSVGDGGFSQPQHF.

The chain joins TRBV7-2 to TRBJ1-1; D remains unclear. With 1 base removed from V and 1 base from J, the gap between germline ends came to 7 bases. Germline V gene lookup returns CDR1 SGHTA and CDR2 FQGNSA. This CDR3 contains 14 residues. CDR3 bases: TGTGCCAGCAGCTTAGAGAACGGGAACACTGAAGCTTTCTTT. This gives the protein CASSLENGNTEAFF.

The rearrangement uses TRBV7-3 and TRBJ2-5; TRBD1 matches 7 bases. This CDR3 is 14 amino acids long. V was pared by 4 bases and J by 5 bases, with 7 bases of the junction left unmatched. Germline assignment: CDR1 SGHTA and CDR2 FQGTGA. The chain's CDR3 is CASSSDRRGETQYF. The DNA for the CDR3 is TGTGCCAGCAGCTCGGACAGGCGAGGGGAGACCCAGTACTTC.

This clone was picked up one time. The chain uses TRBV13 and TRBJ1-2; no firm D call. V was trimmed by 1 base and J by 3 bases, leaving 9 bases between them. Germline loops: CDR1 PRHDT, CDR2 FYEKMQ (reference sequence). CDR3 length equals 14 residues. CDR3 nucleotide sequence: TGTGCCAGCAGCTTAGTGGAGAGAGACTATGGCTACACCTTC. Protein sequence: CASSLVERDYGYTF.

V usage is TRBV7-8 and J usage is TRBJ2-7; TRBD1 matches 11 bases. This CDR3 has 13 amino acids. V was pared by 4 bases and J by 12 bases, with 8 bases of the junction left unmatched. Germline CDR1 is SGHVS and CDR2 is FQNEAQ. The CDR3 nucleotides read TGTGCCAGCAGCTCGGACAGGGGGCCCGTGGTGTACTTC. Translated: CASSSDRGPVVYF.

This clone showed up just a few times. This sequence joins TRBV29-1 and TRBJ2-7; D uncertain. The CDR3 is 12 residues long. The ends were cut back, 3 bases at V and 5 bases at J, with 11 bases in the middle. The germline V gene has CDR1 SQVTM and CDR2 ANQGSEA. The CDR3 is CSVEVTGNEQYF. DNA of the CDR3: TGCAGCGTTGAGGTTACGGGTAACGAGCAGTACTTC.